One sample yielded the 7 T cell receptor beta chains listed below, sequenced in a study of blood T cell repertoires in COVID-19. Data came from immunoSEQ multiplex PCR; TCRdb stores just in-frame clones and leaves some out. The sample includes fewer than 250,000 clones, about 88% of them seen just once. Sequenced input: peripheral blood. Every receptor here comes from a man aged 30 to 45 with acute or convalescent COVID-19.

The gene calls are TRBV3-1 (or the pseudogene TRBV3-2) and TRBJ2-3; D unclear. CDR1 and CDR2 from the germline V gene are LGHDT and YNNKEL (reference sequence). The CDR3 is 12 residues long. V lost 3 bases, J lost 6 bases, and 7 bases lay in between. The CDR3 sequence: CASSQPSDTQYF. Written as DNA, the CDR3 is TGTGCCAGCAGCCAGCCTAGTGATACGCAGTATTTT.

As for this clone: The same CDR3 can be traced to other DNA sequences in this sample. The genes are TRBV6-5 and TRBJ1-1, with D maybe TRBD1 (6 bases). Per the germline V gene, CDR1 is MNHEY and CDR2 is SVGAGI. CDR3 length: 14 amino acids. V was cut by 0 bases and J by 4 bases, with 9 bases left in between. The CDR3 DNA sequence: TGTGCCAGCAGTTACTCGGGAGGGGGCACTGAAGCTTTCTTT. Translated: CASSYSGGGTEAFF.

The chain joins TRBV6-5 to TRBJ2-2; no reliable D call. Trimming took 6 bases from V and 3 from J, leaving 11 bases between them. The CDR3 sequence is 14 residues long. Germline CDR1 reads MNHEY; CDR2 reads SVGAGI. The CDR3: CASRTRYDTGELFF. CDR3 in DNA: TGTGCCAGCAGGACGCGGTACGACACCGGGGAGCTGTTTTTT.

The rearrangement uses TRBV6-4 and TRBJ2-7; 8 bases are shared with TRBD2. The CDR3 spans 13 residues. Germline values: CDR1 MRHNA, CDR2 SNTAGT. Germline trimming cut 11 bases from V and 4 bases from J; bases unmatched to any gene: 10. The CDR3 spells CAPPRTSTYEQYF. The CDR3, as DNA: TGTGCCCCCCCCAGGACTAGCACATACGAGCAGTACTTC.

V gene TRBV27 combines with J gene TRBJ2-1, with 9 bases fitting TRBD1. The CDR3 has 16 residues. CDR1 is MNHEY, CDR2 SMNVEV, per germline (reference sequence). V shed 5 bases and J 1 base; nucleotides not matched to a gene: 6. CDR3 nucleotide sequence: TGTGCCAGCAGTCATTGGACAGGGGAATCCTACAATGAGCAGTTCTTC. Its protein product is CASSHWTGESYNEQFF.

The CDR3 reads CASSEFLGDGYTF. For the CDR3, the DNA is TGTGCCAGCAGTGAATTTTTGGGAGATGGCTACACCTTC. The chain carries TRBV25-1 and TRBJ1-2; D not certain. Trimming stripped 1 base from V and 6 bases from J, with 9 bases between. The CDR3 extends over 13 amino acids. The germline CDR1 and CDR2 sequences are MGHDK and SYGVNS.

This clone was counted at least ten times. This chain connects TRBV15 to TRBJ2-7; 7 bases are a match to TRBD2. V trimming: 1 base; J trimming: 4 bases; junction bases outside the gene matches: 10. This CDR3 has 16 amino acids. Germline V gene data show CDR1 as LNHNV and CDR2 as YYDKDF (reference sequence). CDR3 nucleotide sequence: TGTGCCACCAGCAGAGGAGGGGCGGGAGTGAGGTACGAGCAGTACTTC. Protein sequence: CATSRGGAGVRYEQYF.